This T cell receptor beta chain was captured by sequencing in a study of blood T cell repertoires in COVID-19. Whole-study context: T cells, B-cell-depleted T cells, or PBMCs provided the cDNA or gDNA that served as material.

Participants' own reports of clinical history determined their cohort assignment. V was clipped by 5 bases and J by 2 bases, with 8 bases between them. Germline CDR1 reads MRHNA; CDR2 reads SNTAGT. The CDR3 covers 13 residues. Data came from immunoSEQ multiplex PCR; TCRdb stores just in-frame clones and leaves some out. The sample lists roughly 310,000 clones, more than 75% seen once, with 2.6% in the top ten. The sequenced sample consisted of PBMCs or T cells enriched from blood (not recorded which). This TCR came from a man aged 60-69 years who had recovered from COVID-19. The V gene is TRBV6-4, the J gene TRBJ2-3; D might be TRBD2 (5 bases). CDR3 nucleotides: TGTGCCAGCAGTCGGGAATACACAGATACGCAGTATTTT. It encodes CASSREYTDTQYF.